The source of this T cell receptor (beta chain) is a study of OX40 agonist ivuxolimab in advanced cancers. As for the study more broadly: Ivuxolimab, which targeted the costimulatory receptor OX40 (CD134), was an agonistic, fully human IgG2 monoclonal antibody. Prior anti-PD-1, anti-PD-L1 or anti-CTLA-4 therapy was permitted, and checkpoint inhibitors had been received by less than 45% of dose-escalation patients. The paper covers the monotherapy dose-escalation part of the phase I ivuxolimab trial, which included N ≈ 57 patients. Peripheral TCRbeta sequencing was intended to test whether TCR sequence diversity was altered and clonal T-cell expansion was caused by ivuxolimab. The dose-escalation cohort was 82.7% male with a mean age of roughly 60 years, ranging from roughly 20 to 85. Intravenous ivuxolimab was administered to patients every 2 weeks at six dose levels: 0.01, 0.1, 0.3, 1.5, 3 and 10 mg/kg. Of the 50 to 55 dose-escalation patients, hepatocellular carcinoma was present in roughly 19, melanoma in approximately 15, renal cell carcinoma in 9 and head and neck cancer in 9. Partial responses occurred in three dose-escalation patients, of whom one had hepatocellular carcinoma and two had cutaneous melanoma.

V is shortened by 0 bases, J by 0 bases, and the region joining them spans 15 bases. The CDR3 starts with the cysteine, ends with the phenylalanine, and has 18 residues. Only the CDR3 DNA stays, 54 bases, in frame from base 1. For CDR1 and CDR2, the germline V gene (reference sequence) lists LNHDA and SQIVND. The paper's findings and limits, for the study overall: Low levels of normalized T-cell clonal expansion were also seen in some patients who did not respond. Antigen specificity was not determined for the clonally expanded peripheral T cells. On average, CD8+ T cells showed more expanded clones than CD4+ T cells after ivuxolimab. Clonal expansion of both CD4+ and CD8+ blood T cells was observed from baseline to week 6 at doses 0.1 to 3.0 mg/kg. Partial responders in the 0.1-3.0 mg/kg groups had among the lowest normalized peripheral clonal expansion, especially among CD8+ T cells.

For sequencing of the TCRbeta CDR3 region, genomic DNA was extracted from the sorted cells. TCRbeta CDR3 regions were sequenced using the immunoSEQ Assay. Held by TCRdb, this immuneACCESS table contains in-frame sequences only and omits some clones. Under half of the omission traces to an unresolved V gene where checked; the cause of the rest is unknown. Across this sample there are around 70,000 clones, with around 86% seen only once. The ten largest clones capture more than 0.45% of the sample. A note on this clone: The specificity of this receptor is unknown. No much larger clone is present one base from it, and per-base qualities are unavailable.

Patients with a history of autoimmune disease or receiving systemic immunosuppression were excluded from the trial. In every dose cohort, peripheral blood was drawn for TCR sequencing at baseline, cycle 4 day 1, and cycle 7 day 1. The samples were taken from a phase I, first-in-human, multicenter, open-label dose-escalation trial of ivuxolimab. The trial enrolled adults with locally advanced or metastatic head and neck squamous cell, hepatocellular, melanoma or renal cell carcinoma. Before TCR sequencing, CD4+ T cells and CD8+ T cells were sorted from peripheral blood as separate populations. The sequence is built from TRBV19 and TRBJ1-5, and possibly TRBD1, on 6 matching bases. The source is an adult with an advanced solid tumor such as melanoma, head and neck, liver or kidney cancer. Sample: CD4+ or CD8+ T cells sorted from blood, taken in a trial of the OX40 agonist ivuxolimab. The nucleotides are TGTGCCAGTAGTATAGAAGGGGAGACAGGCCATAGCAATCAGCCCCAGCATTTT. Its protein reads: CASSIEGETGHSNQPQHF.